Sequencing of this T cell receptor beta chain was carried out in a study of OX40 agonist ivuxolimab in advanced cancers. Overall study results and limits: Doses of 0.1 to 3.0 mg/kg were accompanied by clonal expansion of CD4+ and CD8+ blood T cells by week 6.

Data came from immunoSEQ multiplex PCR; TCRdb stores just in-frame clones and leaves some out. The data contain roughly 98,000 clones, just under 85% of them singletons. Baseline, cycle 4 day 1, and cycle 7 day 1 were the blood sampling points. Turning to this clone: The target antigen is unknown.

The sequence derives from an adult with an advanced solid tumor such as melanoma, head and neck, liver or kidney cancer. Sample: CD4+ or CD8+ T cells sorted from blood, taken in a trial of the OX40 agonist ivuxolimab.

The CDR3 sequence: CASRGQGDQPQHF. As DNA, the CDR3 is TGTGCCAGCCGAGGACAGGGCGATCAGCCCCAGCATTTT. This chain joins TRBV6-6 and TRBJ1-5; 8 bases are a match to TRBD1. V dropped 8 bases and J dropped 5; count of bases not matched to a gene: 5. This CDR3 region has 13 residues. CDR1 is MNHNY, CDR2 SVGAGI, per germline (reference sequence).